These 21 T cell receptor beta chains originate from one sample sequenced in a study of shared T cell receptors in the human thymus. Data came from immunoSEQ multiplex PCR; TCRdb stores just in-frame clones and leaves some out. This table has about 380,000 clones, approximately 95% appearing once. Input material: thymocytes. These receptors were taken from a human donor.

The chain links TRBV28 to TRBJ1-2, with D uncertain. Germline assignment: CDR1 MDHEN and CDR2 SYDVKM. Trimming left V 11 bases short and J 5 bases short, with 18 bases between. The CDR3 is 13 residues long. CDR3: CACLGEDRYGYTF. The CDR3 region has the DNA TGTGCCTGCTTAGGAGAGGATAGGTATGGCTACACCTTC.

The V and J genes are TRBV5-4 and TRBJ1-1; D possibly corresponds to TRBD1 (6 bases). Germline CDR1 is SGHNT and CDR2 is YYREEE (reference sequence). The CDR3 contains 16 residues. V was clipped by 2 bases and J by 7 bases, with 21 bases between them. The CDR3 region is CASSFRSPSTGIEAFF. The CDR3 DNA is TGTGCCAGCAGCTTTAGGAGCCCCTCGACAGGTATTGAAGCTTTCTTT.

This chain links TRBV28 with TRBJ2-2; D gene unclear. Trimming took off 3 bases at V and 1 base at J, with 9 bases between the two ends. The CDR3 has 15 amino acids. Germline V gene lookup returns CDR1 MDHEN and CDR2 SYDVKM. The CDR3 loop is CASSFGYENTGELFF. The CDR3 nucleotides are TGTGCCAGCAGTTTCGGGTATGAGAACACCGGGGAGCTGTTTTTT.

J is TRBJ2-2 and V is TRBV6-5; a possible D gene is TRBD2 (5 bases). The CDR3 totals 16 residues. The V gene's germline CDR1 is MNHEY and CDR2 SVGAGI. V lost 0 bases to trimming and J lost 6 bases, with 14 bases between them. CDR3 sequence (DNA): TGTGCCAGCAGTTACTCGAGTCGAGGGAGTCCCGGGGAGCTGTTTTTT. Translated: CASSYSSRGSPGELFF.

The chain employs TRBV7-6 and TRBJ2-3, with TRBD2 identical over 10 bases. The CDR3 is 15 amino acids. Germline values: CDR1 SGHVS, CDR2 FNYEAQ. The V segment lost 3 bases and the J segment 0 bases; nucleotides outside the gene matches: 0. The CDR3 DNA sequence: TGTGCCAGCAGCTTGGGACTAGCGAGCACAGATACGCAGTATTTT. It is translated as CASSLGLASTDTQYF. The full variable domain, in which reference TRBV7-6 and TRBJ2-3 provide the parts outside the CDR3, is GAGVSQSPRYKVTKRGQDVALRCDPISGHVSLYWYRQALGQGPEFLTYFNYEAQQDKSGLPNDRFSAERPEGSISTLTIQRTEQRDSAMYRCASSLGLASTDTQYFGPGTRLTVL.

This clone was seen more than once but under ten times. This rearrangement joins TRBV4-2 to TRBJ2-3; 9 nucleotides align to TRBD2. Germline V gives CDR1 LGHNA, CDR2 YNFKEQ. This CDR3 is built from 15 residues. The V and J ends lost 2 bases and 5 bases, in that order; junction bases with no gene match: 5. In DNA, the CDR3 is TGTGCCAGCAGCCAATCAGCGGGAGGTGGAGATACGCAGTATTTT. Amino acids: CASSQSAGGGDTQYF.

This chain connects TRBV7-9 to TRBJ2-3; D uncertain. V lost 1 base and J lost 2, with 10 bases in between. There are 15 residues in the CDR3. In germline, CDR1 is SEHNR, CDR2 FQNEAQ (reference sequence). The CDR3: CASSLEQNSTDTQYF. The CDR3, as DNA: TGTGCCAGCAGCTTAGAGCAGAACTCCACAGATACGCAGTATTTT.

This clone has just a few counts. This chain links TRBV19 with TRBJ2-1; D unresolved. There are 15 residues in the CDR3. Deletions cut 1 base from V and 3 bases from J, with 10 bases between. Germline loops: CDR1 LNHDA, CDR2 SQIVND (reference sequence). The CDR3, as DNA: TGTGCCAGTAGTATAGGGTACCCCGACTACAATGAGCAGTTCTTC. Residues: CASSIGYPDYNEQFF.

The chain is built from TRBV10-3 and TRBJ2-5; the D is unclear. Trimming pared 4 bases from V and 5 bases from J, leaving 11 bases between. Germline CDR1 ENHRY, CDR2 SYGVKD. The CDR3 has 13 residues. This CDR3 is CAISGPGPETQYF. The CDR3 coding sequence is TGTGCCATCAGTGGGCCGGGCCCGGAGACCCAGTACTTC.

This clone came up once. V is TRBV5-1 and J is TRBJ2-7, with a possible D match to TRBD2 (6 bases). CDR1 and CDR2 from the germline V gene are SGHRS and YFSETQ. The CDR3 sequence is 15 residues long. Trimming pared 0 bases from V and 2 bases from J, leaving 12 bases between. CDR3 DNA sequence: TGCGCCAGCAGCTTGGCCCCTAGCGACCCCTACGAGCAGTACTTC. This encodes CASSLAPSDPYEQYF.

This chain links TRBV11-2 with TRBJ2-7; 10 bases match TRBD1. The CDR3 is 15 residues long. Germline CDR1 reads SGHAT; CDR2 reads FQNNGV. The junction had 15 bases not matched to a gene; V was cut back by 4 bases and J by 12 bases. The CDR3 DNA sequence: TGTGCCAGCAGCTCTAGGACAGGGGGTCGTTTTGCGGCGTACTTC. Its protein product is CASSSRTGGRFAAYF.

The V and J genes are TRBV5-4 and TRBJ2-2, with no clear D. There are 14 residues in the CDR3. Trimming left V 5 bases short and J 7 bases short, with 15 bases between. The germline V gene has CDR1 SGHNT and CDR2 YYREEE (reference sequence). For the CDR3, the DNA is TGTGCCAGCAGAAGCGACTGGCCGCGCGGGGAGCTGTTTTTT. This sequence encodes CASRSDWPRGELFF.

This rearrangement joins TRBV20-1 to TRBJ2-5; D is undetermined. The CDR3 is 11 amino acids. In germline, CDR1 is DFQATT, CDR2 SNEGSKA (reference sequence). Trimming cost V 2 bases and J 4 bases, with 5 bases left between them. The CDR3 DNA reads TGCAGTGCTAGAAACGCAGAGACCCAGTACTTC. Amino acids: CSARNAETQYF.

For the CDR3, the DNA is TGTGCCAGCAGTTTACGGACTAGCGGCCTCTCCTACGAGCAGTACTTC. This translates into CASSLRTSGLSYEQYF. J is TRBJ2-7 and V is TRBV27; 10 nucleotides align to TRBD2. The J segment lost 0 bases and the V segment lost 2 bases, leaving 4 bases of the junction unmatched. The CDR3 has 16 residues. Germline V gives CDR1 MNHEY, CDR2 SMNVEV (reference sequence).

The V gene is TRBV10-3, the J gene TRBJ2-7, with D perhaps given as TRBD1 or TRBD2 (5 bases each). In germline, CDR1 is ENHRY, CDR2 SYGVKD. V was pared by 10 bases and J by 3 bases, with 16 bases between. The CDR3 is 13 amino acids. In nucleotides, the CDR3 is TGTGCCACCCGGGACCCCACCGGCTACGAGCAGTACTTC. This codes for CATRDPTGYEQYF.

The rearrangement joins TRBV6-1 to TRBJ1-1; D not resolved. The CDR3 length is 13 residues. V lost 2 bases and J 4 bases, leaving 8 bases between the germline ends. Germline V lookup: CDR1 MNHNS, CDR2 SASEGT. CDR3 protein: CASSEFRITEAFF. CDR3 nucleotide sequence: TGTGCCAGCAGTGAATTTAGGATCACTGAAGCTTTCTTT.

The V gene is TRBV27, the J gene TRBJ2-7; D could derive from TRBD1 or TRBD2 (7 bases each). This CDR3 has 16 amino acids. V was trimmed by 2 bases and J by 5 bases, leaving 19 bases between them. Germline loops: CDR1 MNHEY, CDR2 SMNVEV (reference sequence). The CDR3 spells CASSLGVGRGHHEQYF. In nucleotides, the CDR3 is TGTGCCAGCAGTTTAGGGGTGGGGAGGGGGCACCACGAGCAGTACTTC.

This clone occurred once. J is TRBJ2-7 and V is TRBV4-1; perhaps TRBD2 as D (6 bases). V was clipped by 4 bases and J by 2 bases, with 18 bases between them. There are 16 residues in the CDR3. Germline V gene sequence: CDR1 MGHRA, CDR2 YSYEKL. The CDR3 sequence is CASSPNQTSSTYEQYF. For the CDR3, the DNA is TGCGCCAGCAGCCCAAACCAGACTAGTTCTACCTACGAGCAGTACTTC.

The chain combines TRBV10-3 with TRBJ2-3, with 9 nucleotides matching TRBD2. The V and J ends lost 8 bases and 5 bases, in that order; junction bases with no gene match: 8. The CDR3 length is 14 residues. Germline V gene sequence: CDR1 ENHRY, CDR2 SYGVKD. CDR3 nucleotide sequence: TGTGCCATCGGAGGGGCGGGAGGGGGAGATACGCAGTATTTT. Amino acids: CAIGGAGGGDTQYF.

Points on this clone: The sample has other DNA sequences that encode this CDR3 too. The chain links TRBV9 to TRBJ2-7; 12 nucleotides line up with TRBD2. CDR3 size: 15 residues. Germline CDR1 is SGDLS and CDR2 is YYNGEE. The trim removed 2 bases at V and 0 bases at J, leaving 0 bases unmatched. This CDR3 reads CASSVGLAGSYEQYF. CDR3 DNA: TGTGCCAGCAGCGTGGGACTAGCGGGCTCCTACGAGCAGTACTTC.

The J gene is TRBJ2-4, the V gene TRBV6-1, with D possibly being TRBD1 or TRBD2 (6 bases each). Trimming stripped 4 bases from V and 0 bases from J, with 13 bases between. The CDR3 runs to 16 residues. Germline V lookup: CDR1 MNHNS, CDR2 SASEGT. The CDR3 DNA reads as TGTGCCAGCAGTGTCCACGGGGGCGTAGCCAAAAACATTCAGTACTTC. It encodes CASSVHGGVAKNIQYF.